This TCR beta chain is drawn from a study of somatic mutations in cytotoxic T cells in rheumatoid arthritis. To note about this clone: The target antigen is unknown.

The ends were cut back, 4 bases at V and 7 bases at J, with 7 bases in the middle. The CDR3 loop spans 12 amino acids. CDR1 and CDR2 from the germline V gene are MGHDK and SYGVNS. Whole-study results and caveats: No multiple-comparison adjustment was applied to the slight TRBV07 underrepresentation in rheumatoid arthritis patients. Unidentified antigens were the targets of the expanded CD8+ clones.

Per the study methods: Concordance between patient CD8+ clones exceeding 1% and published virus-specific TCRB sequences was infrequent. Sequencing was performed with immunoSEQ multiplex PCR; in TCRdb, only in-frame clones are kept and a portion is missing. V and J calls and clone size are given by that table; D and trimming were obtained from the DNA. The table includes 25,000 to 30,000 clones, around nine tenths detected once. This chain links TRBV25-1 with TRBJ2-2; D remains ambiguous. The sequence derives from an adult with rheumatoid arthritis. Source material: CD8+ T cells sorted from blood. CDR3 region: CASSVMGGELFF. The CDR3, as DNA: TGTGCCAGCAGTGTGATGGGCGGGGAGCTGTTTTTT.